A selection of T cell receptor beta chains follows, all from one sample in a study of blood T cell repertoires in COVID-19. Assay used: immunoSEQ multiplex PCR; TCRdb lists only in-frame clones, some missing. The sample records under 200,000 clones, roughly 83% being singletons. The specimen sequenced was peripheral blood. The receptors here all came from a human donor in a cohort sampled during active COVID-19. CDR3s include the opening cysteine and the closing phenylalanine or tryptophan. A D gene is named only where the DNA matches it firmly. A row's size may be missing; if present it is once, few, many or a size class.

>-|-|TRBJ1-5|TRBV7-9
CASSPTGSGQPQHF
TGTGCCAGCAGCCCCACAGGGAGTGGGCAGCCCCAGCATTTT
>-|-|TRBJ2-7|TRBV21-1
CASGPEGQGRTYEQYF
TGTGCCAGCGGCCCGGAAGGACAGGGGCGAACCTACGAGCAGTACTTC
>-|-|TRBJ2-7|TRBV6-2/TRBV6-3
CASSYGSGRASSYEQYF
TGTGCCAGCAGTTATGGGTCGGGCAGGGCGAGCTCCTACGAGCAGTACTTC
>TRBD2|-|TRBJ2-7|TRBV5-4
CASSPGTSDYEQYF
TGTGCCAGCAGCCCGGGGACTAGCGACTACGAGCAGTACTTC
>-|-|TRBJ1-3|TRBV19
CASSIDYGGSSGNTIYF
TGTGCCAGTAGTATAGATTATGGAGGCAGCTCTGGAAACACCATATATTTT
>TRBD1|-|TRBJ2-6|TRBV9
CASSVVGQASGANVLTF
TGTGCCAGCAGCGTAGTAGGACAGGCCTCTGGGGCCAACGTCCTGACTTTC
>-|-|TRBJ1-5|TRBV6-5
CASSSSDSLNQPQHF
TGTGCCAGCAGCTCCTCGGACAGCCTCAATCAGCCCCAGCATTTT
>-|-|TRBJ1-2|TRBV27
CASSFRGSYGYTF
TGTGCCAGCAGTTTCCGTGGGAGCTATGGCTACACCTTC
>-|-|TRBJ1-5|TRBV7-2
CASSLDSPGNQPQHF
TGTGCCAGCAGCTTGGACAGTCCCGGCAATCAGCCCCAGCATTTT
>TRBD2|-|TRBJ2-7|TRBV7-2
CASSPHRSGRAGEQYF
TGTGCCAGCAGCCCCCACCGCAGCGGGAGGGCTGGCGAGCAGTACTTC
>TRBD2|-|TRBJ2-7|TRBV7-9
CASRPGGRNEQYF
TGTGCCAGCAGACCGGGGGGGAGGAACGAGCAGTACTTC
>-|few|TRBJ2-6|TRBV15
CATSKRGRRESGANVLTF
TGTGCCACCAGCAAACGAGGCCGTAGGGAGTCTGGGGCCAACGTCCTGACTTTC
>TRBD1|-|TRBJ2-7|TRBV10-1
CASSVPGGEQYF
TGCGCCAGCAGTGTGCCAGGGGGAGAGCAGTACTTC
>-|-|TRBJ2-7|TRBV27
CASSFREGQYEQYF
TGTGCCAGCAGTTTCAGAGAGGGTCAGTACGAGCAGTACTTC
>-|-|TRBJ1-5|TRBV7-6
CASSLLGGSNQPQHF
TGTGCCAGCAGCTTGTTAGGGGGAAGCAATCAGCCCCAGCATTTT
>-|once|TRBJ1-1|TRBV7-2
CASSLVTAGGEAFF
TGTGCCAGCAGCTTGGTGACAGCGGGCGGTGAAGCTTTCTTT
>-|-|TRBJ1-2|TRBV24-1
CATSDFAGYGYTF
TGTGCCACCAGTGATTTCGCAGGGTATGGCTACACCTTC
>-|-|TRBJ1-1|TRBV7-9
CASSPGGVTEAFF
TGTGCCAGCAGCCCTGGGGGGGTCACTGAAGCTTTCTTT
>TRBD1|-|TRBJ1-2|TRBV3-1/TRBV3-2
CASSPGTGLFNYGYTF
TGTGCCAGCAGTCCCGGGACAGGGCTTTTCAACTATGGCTACACCTTC
>TRBD2|-|TRBJ2-1|TRBV6-5
CASSYRGGSSYNEQFF
TGTGCCAGCAGTTACCGCGGGGGTTCCTCCTACAATGAGCAGTTCTTC
>-|-|TRBJ2-1|TRBV7-2
CASSLATVEQFF
TGTGCCAGCAGCTTAGCCACGGTTGAGCAGTTCTTC
>TRBD1|-|TRBJ2-3|TRBV14
CASSHQGRSLYRGPYSTDTQYF
TGTGCCAGCAGCCATCAAGGGAGGTCGCTTTACAGGGGGCCCTACAGCACAGATACGCAGTATTTT
>TRBD1|-|TRBJ2-3|TRBV27
CASRRGDRGSGDTQYF
TGTGCCAGCCGACGAGGAGACAGGGGATCGGGTGATACGCAGTATTTT
>-|-|TRBJ1-5|TRBV24-1
CATSVQGRNQPQHF
TGTGCCACCAGTGTCCAGGGTCGCAATCAGCCCCAGCATTTT
>TRBD1|-|TRBJ2-7|TRBV6-2/TRBV6-3
CASSYGQGRTYEQYF
TGTGCCAGCAGTTACGGACAGGGGAGGACCTACGAGCAGTACTTC
>-|-|TRBJ2-7|TRBV18
CASSPRQSSYEQYF
TGTGCCAGCTCACCCCGACAGAGCTCCTACGAGCAGTACTTC
>-|-|TRBJ1-4|TRBV4-3
CASSQEVRSNEKLFF
TGCGCCAGCAGCCAAGAGGTGCGTTCGAATGAAAAACTGTTTTTT
>-|-|TRBJ1-3|TRBV11-1
CASGDTITGNTIYF
TGTGCCAGCGGGGACACAATCACTGGAAACACCATATATTTT
>TRBD1|-|TRBJ1-1|TRBV11-2
CASSLARTGGTEAFF
TGTGCCAGCAGCTTAGCCCGGACAGGGGGAACTGAAGCTTTCTTT
>TRBD2|-|TRBJ2-1|TRBV3-1/TRBV3-2
CASGVSSGTYNEQFF
TGTGCCAGCGGCGTCAGTAGCGGGACCTACAATGAGCAGTTCTTC
>TRBD1|-|TRBJ2-7|TRBV19
CASRPGQGVYEQYF
TGTGCCAGTAGACCGGGACAGGGAGTCTACGAGCAGTACTTC
>TRBD1|-|TRBJ1-1|TRBV5-1
CASSLTGGEAFF
TGCGCCAGCAGCTTGACAGGGGGGGAAGCTTTCTTT
>TRBD2|-|TRBJ2-1|TRBV19
CASSTRTSGGALNEQFF
TGTGCCAGTAGTACGAGGACTAGCGGGGGGGCTTTGAATGAGCAGTTCTTC
>TRBD1|once|TRBJ2-7|TRBV6-1
CASSDGQGPLRDEQYF
TGTGCCAGCAGTGACGGACAGGGGCCCCTGAGGGACGAGCAGTACTTC
>-|-|TRBJ2-7|TRBV4-1
CASSQGSGYIYEQYF
TGCGCCAGCAGCCAAGGTTCAGGGTACATCTACGAGCAGTACTTC
>TRBD2|-|TRBJ2-1|TRBV7-9
CASSLGLAGENEQFF
TGTGCCAGCAGCTTAGGACTAGCGGGAGAGAATGAGCAGTTCTTC
>-|-|TRBJ2-3|TRBV4-2
CASSQESLGADTQYF
TGTGCCAGCAGCCAAGAGAGTCTCGGGGCAGATACGCAGTATTTT
>TRBD1|-|TRBJ1-2|TRBV6-5
CASSTQGNGYTF
TGTGCCAGCAGTACACAGGGGAACGGCTACACCTTC
>-|-|TRBJ1-1|TRBV7-9
CASSWGSMNTEAFF
TGTGCCAGCAGCTGGGGCAGTATGAACACTGAAGCTTTCTTT
>-|-|TRBJ1-6|TRBV4-3
CASSPLLGGGSPLHF
TGCGCCAGCAGCCCTTTGCTGGGGGGAGGTTCACCCCTCCACTTT